These 25 T cell receptor beta chains were sequenced from one sample in a study of T cells after yellow fever vaccination. From the 5' RACE reads, TCRdb called clonotypes with MiXCR, one entry per CDR3 protein. The sample shows about 550,000 distinct CDR3 sequences, 15% to 20% of them seen only once. The sample was PBMCs, taken 15 days after the yellow fever booster vaccination. These receptors were obtained from a man aged 25-40 years who received the YFV17D yellow fever vaccine.

The chain couples TRBV12-5 to TRBJ2-5; no definite D call. CDR3 length: 11 residues. Germline V CDR1 and CDR2: LGHNT, FRNRAP. V lost 6 bases to trimming and J lost 7 bases, with 9 bases between them. CDR3 coding DNA: TGTGCTAGTGGATCAACGGGGACCCAGTACTTC. Translated: CASGSTGTQYF.

This clonotype was counted only a few times. The chain uses TRBV10-3 and TRBJ1-4; 7 bases agree with TRBD1. The CDR3 has 12 residues. With 11 bases clipped from V and 8 bases from J, the junction kept 8 bases outside the gene matches. Germline V gives CDR1 ENHRY, CDR2 SYGVKD. CDR3: CAVRGGEEKLFF. CDR3 bases: TGTGCCGTCCGAGGGGGCGAGGAAAAACTGTTTTTT.

This clonotype was seen more than once but under ten times. The CDR3 region has the DNA TGTGCCAGCAGCTTTAACAGCTTCTACACCTTC. Its translation is CASSFNSFYTF. The chain is built from TRBV7-2 and TRBJ1-2; D not resolved. Per the germline V gene, CDR1 is SGHTA and CDR2 is FQGNSA. CDR3 length: 11 residues. V was clipped by 3 bases and J by 10 bases, with 9 bases between them.

V gene TRBV6-5 combines with J gene TRBJ1-2; maybe TRBD1 (5 bases). The V end was cut by 4 bases, the J end by 7 bases, with 13 bases between. The CDR3 totals 13 residues. The germline V gene has CDR1 MNHEY and CDR2 SVGAGI. As DNA, the CDR3 is TGTGCCAGCAGTTCGGGGACTAGGGGTGGCTACACCTTC. Translating gives CASSSGTRGGYTF.

There are a few counts of this clonotype. This chain connects TRBV5-1 to TRBJ2-3, with D tentatively TRBD2 (5 bases). Trimming shortened V by 2 bases and J by 0 bases, and 13 bases separated the two germline ends. The germline V gene encodes CDR1 SGHRS and CDR2 YFSETQ. This CDR3 contains 16 residues. The CDR3 loop reads CASSFMDSPSTDTQYF. In nucleotides, the CDR3 is TGCGCCAGCAGCTTCATGGACTCCCCTAGCACAGATACGCAGTATTTT.

This chain connects TRBV28 to TRBJ2-4, with D tentatively TRBD1 (5 bases). Between the trimmed V and J ends, which lost 3 bases and 3 bases, there was a span of 12 bases. Germline values: CDR1 MDHEN, CDR2 SYDVKM. The length of the CDR3 is 15 residues. The CDR3 region is CASSFWGTDKNIQYF. CDR3 bases: TGTGCCAGCAGTTTCTGGGGCACCGACAAAAACATTCAGTACTTC.

This chain uses TRBV30 with TRBJ2-7; no firm D call. The CDR3 contains 12 residues. The V end lost 5 bases, the J end lost 6 bases, and 14 bases lay between the germline ends. CDR1 GTSNPN and CDR2 SVGIG come from the germline V gene (reference sequence). The CDR3 DNA is TGTGCCTGGGGTCGGGCCCCCAGCGAGCAGTACTTC. Its translation is CAWGRAPSEQYF.

The chain combines TRBV6-6 with TRBJ1-1, with D possibly being TRBD1 (5 bases). CDR1 and CDR2 (germline): MNHNY, SVGAGI (reference sequence). The CDR3 loop spans 9 amino acids. Trimming removed 8 bases from V and 7 bases from J, with 5 bases in between. The CDR3 loop is CASGGEAFF. CDR3 nucleotide sequence: TGTGCCAGCGGGGGTGAAGCTTTCTTT.

This rearrangement joins TRBV15 to TRBJ2-1; either TRBD1 or TRBD2 may fit D (6 bases each). The CDR3 is 19 residues long. The germline V and J ends were trimmed by 1 base and 6 bases, with 25 bases remaining between them. The germline CDR1 and CDR2 sequences are LNHNV and YYDKDF (reference sequence). The chain's CDR3 is CATSRANSGRGHTGNEQFF. In DNA, the CDR3 is TGTGCCACCAGCAGAGCGAATTCAGGCCGGGGGCACACAGGCAATGAGCAGTTCTTC.

The gene calls are TRBV20-1 and TRBJ2-1, with 13 bases fitting TRBD2. The CDR3 spans 14 residues. The V gene end was trimmed by 4 bases and the J gene end by 7 bases; junction bases not matched to a gene: 4. Germline V CDR1 and CDR2: DFQATT, SNEGSKA (reference sequence). The DNA for the CDR3 is TGCAGTGCTATGGGACTAGCGGGACGGAATGAGCAGTTCTTC. The encoded protein is CSAMGLAGRNEQFF.

This clonotype was recorded a few times. The chain employs TRBV5-1 and TRBJ2-2, with TRBD2 identical over 7 bases. The CDR3 spans 13 residues. Unmatched junction bases numbered 3, after V lost 5 bases and J lost 5 bases. Germline loops: CDR1 SGHRS, CDR2 YFSETQ. The CDR3 DNA follows: TGCGCCAGCAGGATTAGCGGGACCGGGGAGCTGTTTTTT. Its translation: CASRISGTGELFF.

This clonotype was recorded a few times. The chain links TRBV5-4 to TRBJ2-1; D not resolved. Trimming left V 4 bases short and J 12 bases short, with 14 bases between. Germline assignment: CDR1 SGHNT and CDR2 YYREEE (reference sequence). CDR3 length: 12 residues. CDR3: CASSKDRLGQFF. As DNA, the CDR3 is TGTGCCAGCAGCAAGGACCGGCTAGGGCAGTTCTTC.

The V and J genes are TRBV19 and TRBJ1-6, with 9 bases that match TRBD1. The CDR3 contains 15 residues. Germline V gene lookup returns CDR1 LNHDA and CDR2 SQIVND (reference sequence). V trimming: 4 bases; J trimming: 10 bases; junction bases outside the gene matches: 8. CDR3 coding DNA: TGTGCCAGTAGTACCCTTGGACAGGGGTTCTCACCCCTCCACTTT. Translation: CASSTLGQGFSPLHF.

The rearrangement joins TRBV7-9 to TRBJ1-2; D gene uncertain. Trimming cost V 0 bases and J 0 bases, with 5 bases left between them. The length of the CDR3 is 14 residues. CDR1 and CDR2 from the germline V gene are SEHNR and FQNEAQ (reference sequence). The CDR3 reads CASSLAGANYGYTF. The CDR3 coding sequence is TGTGCCAGCAGCTTAGCGGGAGCTAACTATGGCTACACCTTC.

The V and J genes are TRBV15 and TRBJ2-3; D gene uncertain. CDR3 length equals 17 residues. Germline V CDR1 and CDR2: LNHNV, YYDKDF (reference sequence). Between the trimmed V and J ends, which lost 3 bases and 0 bases, there was a span of 16 bases. Here the CDR3 DNA reads TGTGCCACCAGCAGTGAAGGACGTACCGCTAGCACAGATACGCAGTATTTT. It codes for CATSSEGRTASTDTQYF.

This clonotype was detected a few times. The V call is TRBV14, the J call TRBJ1-2; no reliable D call. Germline V gene data show CDR1 as SGHDN and CDR2 as FVKESK. The CDR3 consists of 13 residues. The V end lost 0 bases, the J end lost 4 bases, and 6 bases lay between the germline ends. CDR3 in amino acids: CASSQEGGYGYTF. DNA of the CDR3: TGTGCCAGCAGCCAAGAGGGCGGCTATGGCTACACCTTC.

This clonotype came up a few times. The chain combines TRBV20-1 with TRBJ2-1, with 8 bases that match TRBD1. The CDR3 is made up of 14 amino acids. Looked up from germline, CDR1 is DFQATT and CDR2 is SNEGSKA (reference sequence). With V trimmed by 4 bases and J by 6 bases, 8 bases remained unmatched. The CDR3 is CSANRRTGLNEQFF. In DNA form, the CDR3 reads TGCAGTGCTAACCGCAGGACAGGGCTCAATGAGCAGTTCTTC.

The chain is built from TRBV6-5 and TRBJ2-7; 8 positions match TRBD1. J gave up 4 bases and V 2 bases, and 4 bases lay outside the gene matches. Germline CDR1 and CDR2: MNHEY and SVGAGI. The CDR3 is 14 residues long. The CDR3 region is CASSYARGLYEQYF. CDR3 DNA: TGTGCCAGCAGTTACGCCAGGGGGCTTTACGAGCAGTACTTC.

This clonotype appeared a few times. J is TRBJ2-3 and V is TRBV27, with TRBD1 matching over 8 bases. This CDR3 comprises 14 residues. V was clipped by 8 bases and J by 2 bases; unmatched bases: 6. From germline, CDR1 is MNHEY and CDR2 SMNVEV (reference sequence). CDR3 region: CASGQGSFTDTQYF. In DNA, the CDR3 is TGTGCCAGCGGACAGGGATCCTTCACAGATACGCAGTATTTT.

This clonotype was observed a handful of times. The chain links TRBV30 to TRBJ2-5; 10 positions agree with TRBD1. Trimming took 1 base from V and 3 from J; bases not matched to a gene: 5. Germline values: CDR1 GTSNPN, CDR2 SVGIG (reference sequence). There are 15 residues in the CDR3. CDR3 sequence: CAWSAPGQGEETQYF. Here the CDR3 DNA reads TGTGCCTGGAGTGCCCCCGGACAGGGGGAAGAGACCCAGTACTTC.

This rearrangement joins TRBV9 to TRBJ2-2; D gene uncertain. V lost 1 base to trimming and J lost 5 bases, with 6 bases between them. Germline values: CDR1 SGDLS, CDR2 YYNGEE. This CDR3 contains 13 residues. For the CDR3, the DNA is TGTGCCAGCAGCGTAATTTTGACCGGGGAGCTGTTTTTT. Protein: CASSVILTGELFF.

The rearrangement links TRBV27 to TRBJ2-1; TRBD2 matches at 9 bases. This CDR3 region has 15 residues. Germline CDR1 is MNHEY and CDR2 is SMNVEV (reference sequence). V trimming: 5 bases; J trimming: 9 bases; junction bases outside the gene matches: 11. CDR3 in amino acids: CASSPGTSPLGEQFF. CDR3 bases: TGTGCCAGCAGTCCAGGGACTAGCCCATTGGGTGAGCAGTTCTTC.

This clonotype was found a few times. The chain is built from TRBV29-1 and TRBJ2-1; D gene uncertain. CDR1 is SQVTM and CDR2 is ANQGSEA in the germline V gene. V was pared by 5 bases and J by 12 bases, with 11 bases between. The CDR3 is 10 amino acids. The CDR3, as DNA: TGCAGCGTTTTTTCGACGGGGCAGTTCTTC. As protein: CSVFSTGQFF.

This clonotype was seen more than once but under ten times. The chain is built from TRBV28 and TRBJ2-1, with D possibly TRBD1 on 5 matching bases. CDR3 size: 15 residues. Trimming took off 3 bases at V and 0 bases at J, with 9 bases between the two ends. The germline CDR1 and CDR2 sequences are MDHEN and SYDVKM. CDR3 DNA sequence: TGTGCCAGCAGTTTTCCAGGGAACTCCTACAATGAGCAGTTCTTC. Translated, it gives CASSFPGNSYNEQFF.

This clonotype has only one observation. V gene TRBV29-1 combines with J gene TRBJ2-1; a weak D match, TRBD2 (6 bases). The CDR3 runs 12 residues. The V end lost 8 bases, the J end lost 4 bases, and 12 bases lay between the germline ends. Germline V lookup: CDR1 SQVTM, CDR2 ANQGSEA. The DNA of the CDR3 is TGCAGCACCAGGCGGGAATACAATGAGCAGTTCTTC. It yields the protein CSTRREYNEQFF.